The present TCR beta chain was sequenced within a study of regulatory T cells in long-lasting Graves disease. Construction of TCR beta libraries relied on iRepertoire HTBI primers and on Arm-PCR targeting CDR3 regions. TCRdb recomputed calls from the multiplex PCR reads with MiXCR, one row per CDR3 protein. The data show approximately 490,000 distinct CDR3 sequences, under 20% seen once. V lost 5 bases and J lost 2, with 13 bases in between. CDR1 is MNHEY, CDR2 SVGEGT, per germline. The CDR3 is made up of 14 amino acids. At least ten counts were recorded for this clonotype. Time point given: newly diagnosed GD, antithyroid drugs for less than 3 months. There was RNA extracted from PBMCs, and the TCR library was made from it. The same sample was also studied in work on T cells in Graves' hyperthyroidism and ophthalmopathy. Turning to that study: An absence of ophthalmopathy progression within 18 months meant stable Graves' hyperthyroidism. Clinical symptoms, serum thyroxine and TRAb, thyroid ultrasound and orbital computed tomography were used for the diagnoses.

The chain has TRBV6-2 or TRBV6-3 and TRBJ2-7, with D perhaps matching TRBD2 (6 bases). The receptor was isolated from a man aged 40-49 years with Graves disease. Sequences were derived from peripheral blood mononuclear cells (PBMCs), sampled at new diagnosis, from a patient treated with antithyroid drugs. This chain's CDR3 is CASSALTGAYEQYF. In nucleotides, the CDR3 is TGTGCCAGCAGTGCACTGACGGGAGCCTACGAGCAGTACTTC.